This is a list of T cell receptor beta chains from one sample in a study of technical replicates of blood from several donors. The data were produced by immunoSEQ multiplex PCR, yet TCRdb's version contains in-frame clones alone and is incomplete. The table lists more than 65,000 clones, 90% to 95% of them singletons, with 0.35% to 0.45% in the top ten. Sequencing was done on a sample of T cells isolated from PBMCs. All receptors come from a human donor in good health. CDR3s leave out the opening cysteine and the closing phenylalanine or tryptophan. Fields, in order: V gene, J gene, clone size, CDR3 protein. The size of a clone is reported for some rows only, either as once, few or many, or as a class for expanded clones.

TRBV7-2	TRBJ2-3	NA	ASSLSGGRTDTQY
TRBV2	TRBJ2-7	NA	ASLAGADEQY
TRBV27	TRBJ2-1	NA	ASSLSWGQGGSNEQF
TRBV7-9	TRBJ2-5	NA	ASSLQSAGERTQY
TRBV4-1	TRBJ1-5	NA	ASSQAPGQGNQPQH
TRBV7-9	TRBJ2-7	once	ASSPPGLAGRYEQY
TRBV4-1	TRBJ2-7	NA	ASSYTTSGRYEQY
TRBV2	TRBJ2-1	once	ASSEAHEDEQF
TRBV11-2	TRBJ1-4	NA	ASSLGRGQAINEKLF
TRBV6-1	TRBJ1-5	NA	ASTPGHYQPQH
TRBV27	TRBJ1-2	NA	ASLDNREYY
TRBV4-2	TRBJ2-1	NA	ASSLPYDNEQF
TRBV4-3	TRBJ1-3	NA	ASSQNSGGNTIY
TRBV5-1	TRBJ2-1	NA	ASSLVSGRFFNEQF
TRBV4-3	TRBJ1-1	NA	ASSQDFRYEAF
TRBV21-1	TRBJ2-1	NA	ARQWDRRLNEQF
TRBV5-1	TRBJ2-3	NA	ASSLSGPNTDTQY
TRBV5-4	TRBJ1-4	NA	ASSLWGDEKLF
TRBV28	TRBJ1-1	NA	ASSGGQGAFEAF
TRBV2	TRBJ2-3	NA	ASSEGLAGEFSTDTQY
TRBV4-1	TRBJ2-7	NA	ASSLGPSGRGMNEQY
TRBV11-3	TRBJ2-7	NA	ASSLVPREGPNEQY
TRBV6-1	TRBJ2-5	NA	ASSEAKYVGVKEETQY
TRBV5-5	TRBJ2-7	NA	ASSSGAGGGTYEQY
TRBV30	TRBJ1-1	NA	AWGRNTEAF
TRBV10-3	TRBJ1-1	NA	AISEGGTNTEAF
TRBV7-9	TRBJ2-7	NA	ASSLASSYEQY
TRBV11-2	TRBJ2-2	NA	ASSSGLASVGELF
TRBV19	TRBJ2-1	NA	ASSIEQGIMSEQF
TRBV11-2	TRBJ1-5	NA	ASSPGTAWGQPQH